Detailed here is one TCR beta chain. Its specificity is not known. The entry originates in a study of T cell responses to AZD1222 COVID-19 vaccine. The study, taken as a whole, reports: Only a handful of AZD1222 recipients, roughly 6 in all, had baseline seropositivity. Once two AZD1222 doses were given, Spike-specific TCR breadth and depth went up. Donors in the cohort were predominantly white British and more often female, and clonal diversity was possibly underestimated.

The method was immunoSEQ multiplex PCR; TCRdb's version includes in-frame clones alone and lacks a portion of them. This sample carries roughly 140,000 clones, approximately 93% of them seen once, and the ten largest clones take roughly 12%. Germline V gene sequence: CDR1 MDHEN, CDR2 SYDVKM. This CDR3 region has 15 residues. V lost 3 bases and J lost 2, with 13 bases in between. The input for sequencing was peripheral blood, taken after recovery from COVID-19. This rearrangement joins TRBV28 to TRBJ1-2, with TRBD1 as a possible D gene (6 bases). The TCR originated in an adult who had recovered from COVID-19. The CDR3 DNA follows: TGTGCCAGCAGTTTTGCAGGGGAAGGGAACTATGGCTACACCTTC. This encodes CASSFAGEGNYGYTF.